This T cell receptor (beta chain) originates from a study of blood T cell repertoires in COVID-19. Study-level information: In each case, the material was cDNA or gDNA derived from T cells, B-cell-depleted T cells, or PBMCs.

V was shortened by 7 bases and J by 5 bases, with 12 bases between the two germline ends. The CDR3 contains 13 residues. Germline V CDR1 and CDR2: LNHDA, SQIVND (reference sequence). In the source study's methods: Estimated nucleated cell counts came from reference gene primer amplification. The protocol was immunoSEQ multiplex PCR, while the TCRdb copy is restricted to in-frame clones and leaves out a portion. Clone size and V and J calls were adopted from that table, with D and trimming inferred from the DNA. The sample has roughly 380,000 clones; 85% are singletons. The V call is TRBV19, the J call TRBJ2-1, with a weak D call TRBD1 (6 bases). What was sequenced was peripheral blood. This clonotype originated in a woman younger than 35 with acute or convalescent COVID-19. The CDR3 protein is CASTRDTNNEQFF. The DNA of the CDR3 is TGTGCCAGTACCCGGGACACTAACAATGAGCAGTTCTTC.